This T cell receptor beta chain was found in a study of T cell responses to AZD1222 COVID-19 vaccine. Study-wide findings and caveats: Unmutated variant regions reportedly attract nearly half of all spike-specific TCRs.

Germline V gene sequence: CDR1 SGHDT, CDR2 YYEEEE. Trimming left V 4 bases short and J 1 base short, with 8 bases between. This CDR3 spans 14 amino acids. Comment on this clone: Its antigen is still unknown.

Clones were read by immunoSEQ multiplex PCR, and TCRdb kept only the in-frame ones, dropping some. The table lists some 100,000 clones, roughly 87% of them singletons, with about 13% in the top ten. This TCR was sampled from an adult in good health. This specimen consisted of peripheral blood, obtained on day 0 of MenACWY control vaccination. The chain combines TRBV5-6 with TRBJ2-2; maybe TRBD1 (6 bases). CDR3 DNA: TGTGCCAGCAGCATGGGACAGAACACCGGGGAGCTGTTTTTT. It translates to CASSMGQNTGELFF.